The T cell receptor (beta chain) described here comes from a study of PD-1 blockade in classical Hodgkin lymphoma. General observations from the study: Newly diagnosed patients were reported to exhibit reduced baseline TCR diversity relative to healthy donors.

This CDR3 region has 13 residues. Profiling relied on immunoSEQ multiplex PCR, and the TCRdb table lists in-frame clones only, not all of them. The sample holds 70,000 to 80,000 clones, 90% to 95% seen once. A note on this clone: What it binds is unknown.

Brentuximab vedotin exposure varied among the patients, all of whom had relapsed after autologous stem cell transplantation. The clonotype was recovered from a human donor with classical Hodgkin lymphoma. Here the sequenced sample was peripheral blood mononuclear cells (PBMCs), taken at baseline. J is TRBJ1-4 and V is TRBV1. TRBV1 is deemed a pseudogene. CDR3 sequence (DNA): TGCACCAGCAGCCATAGGACGGTCTGGGGAGTGTTTTTT. Translation gives CTSSHRTVWGVFF.